These 12 T cell receptor beta chains came from one sample sequenced in a study of OX40 agonist ivuxolimab in advanced cancers. Sequenced by immunoSEQ multiplex PCR; TCRdb stores in-frame clones only, minus some. The profile covers 95,000 to 150,000 clones, with 93% appearing a single time and around 0.15% taken by the ten largest. This material consisted of CD4+ or CD8+ T cells sorted from blood, taken in a trial of the OX40 agonist ivuxolimab. The receptor set was obtained from an adult with an advanced solid tumor such as melanoma, head and neck, liver or kidney cancer.

J is TRBJ2-7 and V is TRBV2, with D unclear. This CDR3 has 11 residues. The germline CDR1 and CDR2 sequences are SNHLY and FYNNEI. Trimming shortened V by 9 bases and J by 7 bases, and 13 bases separated the two germline ends. The CDR3 DNA reads TGTGCCAGAGGGCAGGCGACGGAGCAGTACTTC. This translates into CARGQATEQYF. The full variable domain, in which reference TRBV2 and TRBJ2-7 provide the parts outside the CDR3, is EPEVTQTPSHQVTQMGQEVILRCVPISNHLYFYWYRQILGQKVEFLVSFYNNEISEKSEIFDDQFSVERPDGSNFTLKIRSTKLEDSAMYFCARGQATEQYFGPGTRLTVT.

This rearrangement joins TRBV4-2 to TRBJ2-2; D ambiguous. V gave up 0 bases and J gave up 7 bases, with 12 bases separating them. Germline assignment: CDR1 LGHNA and CDR2 YNFKEQ. The CDR3 extends over 15 amino acids. The CDR3 protein is CASSQDETADGELFF. CDR3 nucleotides: TGTGCCAGCAGCCAAGACGAAACTGCGGACGGGGAGCTGTTTTTT.

The chain carries TRBV7-6 and TRBJ1-3, with TRBD1 matching 7 bases. Germline lookup yields CDR1 SGHVS and CDR2 FNYEAQ. Germline trimming cut 5 bases from V and 3 bases from J; bases unmatched to any gene: 4. This CDR3 spans 14 amino acids. In DNA, the CDR3 is TGTGCCAGCAGCCGAGACAGGGTTGGAAACACCATATATTTT. Translation gives CASSRDRVGNTIYF.

The CDR3 sequence: CASSLGTPRANIQYF. DNA of the CDR3: TGTGCCAGCAGTTTAGGAACTCCCAGGGCTAACATTCAGTACTTC. This chain uses TRBV27 with TRBJ2-4; a weak D match, TRBD1 (5 bases). The V end lost 2 bases, the J end lost 7 bases, and 15 bases lay between the germline ends. This CDR3 is built from 15 residues. Germline loops: CDR1 MNHEY, CDR2 SMNVEV (reference sequence).

CDR3 residues: CASSYSGGKYQPQHF. The CDR3 DNA follows: TGTGCCAGCAGTTACTCGGGTGGGAAGTATCAGCCCCAGCATTTT. The V call is TRBV6-5, the J call TRBJ1-5; no clear D. Germline CDR1 and CDR2: MNHEY and SVGAGI. CDR3 length: 15 residues. The V and J ends lost 0 bases and 5 bases respectively, with 11 bases between them.

This clone was picked up a small number of times. The chain employs TRBV5-4 and TRBJ1-2; D is uncertain. Trimming left V 3 bases short and J 8 bases short, with 14 bases between. The CDR3 totals 13 residues. The germline gives CDR1 SGHNT, CDR2 YYREEE (reference sequence). CDR3: CASSSGRLAGYTF. The CDR3 nucleotides read TGTGCCAGCAGCTCCGGACGGCTTGCGGGCTACACCTTC.

The V call is TRBV9, the J call TRBJ1-1; 7 positions match TRBD1. CDR3 size: 13 residues. V lost 4 bases, J lost 5 bases, and 5 bases stayed unmatched. Germline assignment: CDR1 SGDLS and CDR2 YYNGEE. CDR3 bases: TGTGCCAGCAGCCCAACAGGGGTAACTGAAGCTTTCTTT. Protein product: CASSPTGVTEAFF.

This chain joins TRBV23-1 and TRBJ2-1; D unclear. TRBV23-1 is an ORF for which the function is uncertain. V lost 2 bases and J lost 7, with 12 bases in between. This CDR3 is 14 amino acids long. CDR3 residues: CASSQRVGMNEQFF. In DNA, the CDR3 is TGCGCCAGCAGTCAAAGGGTGGGGATGAATGAGCAGTTCTTC.

Note on this clone: This sample includes further DNA sequences coding for the same CDR3. CDR3 nucleotides: TGTGCCAGCAGCTTGGCAGCCTACGAGCAGTACTTC. Its translation: CASSLAAYEQYF. V gene TRBV5-6 combines with J gene TRBJ2-7, with unresolved D. This CDR3 region has 12 residues. V gave up 0 bases and J gave up 2 bases, with 3 bases separating them. Germline assignment: CDR1 SGHDT and CDR2 YYEEEE.

The chain joins TRBV19 to TRBJ1-1; D remains ambiguous. CDR1 and CDR2 (germline): LNHDA, SQIVND (reference sequence). This CDR3 spans 13 amino acids. With 6 bases removed from V and 2 bases from J, the gap between germline ends came to 10 bases. Here the CDR3 reads CASRITANTEAFF. Written as DNA, the CDR3 is TGTGCCAGTAGGATAACAGCTAACACTGAAGCTTTCTTT.

The CDR3 DNA is TGTGCCAGTAGTCAGGGCCCAATGAACACTGAAGCTTTCTTT. Translating gives CASSQGPMNTEAFF. J is TRBJ1-1 and V is TRBV19; D possibly corresponds to TRBD1 (5 bases). V was shortened by 5 bases and J by 0 bases, with 10 bases between the two germline ends. The length of the CDR3 is 14 residues. The germline V gene has CDR1 LNHDA and CDR2 SQIVND (reference sequence).

The chain links TRBV18 to TRBJ1-1; D not certain. V was cut by 5 bases and J by 1 base, with 8 bases left in between. Germline loops: CDR1 KGHSH, CDR2 LQKENI. CDR3 length equals 13 residues. As DNA, the CDR3 is TGTGCCAGCTCATCGACGCAGAACACTGAAGCTTTCTTT. It translates to CASSSTQNTEAFF.